This T cell receptor (beta chain) was identified during a study of CD8 T cells in ankylosing spondylitis. Study observations and caveats: A motif in TCR beta, a set of under ten highly homologous variants, appeared characteristic of ankylosing spondylitis blood.

This clonotype showed up many times. No antigen is known for it. TCRdb called the 5' RACE reads again in MiXCR, with one record for every CDR3 protein. The sample shows about 210,000 distinct CDR3 sequences, roughly 6.6% of them seen only once. V dropped 3 bases and J dropped 0 bases, with 9 bases sitting between them. Germline V gives CDR1 MDHEN, CDR2 SYDVKM. The CDR3 sequence is 15 residues long. The specimen sequenced was blood, either unsorted or a sorted T cell fraction (not recorded which). The clonotype was recovered from a male donor with ankylosing spondylitis. The chain has TRBV28 and TRBJ2-1, with unresolved D. CDR3: CASSFGQSSYNEQFF. The CDR3, as DNA: TGTGCCAGCAGTTTTGGGCAGAGCTCCTACAATGAGCAGTTCTTC.